The T cell receptor beta chain under discussion was sequenced for a study of shared clonotypes between healthy human individuals. Whole-study findings and limits: Tissues were not sampled, only blood, and their repertoires likely differ. For naive CD4 cells, around 5.1% of clonotypes were shared across a handful of donors. Read depth was anticipated to influence clonotype sharing among donors.

Worth noting for this clone: Its cognate antigen is unknown.

Selected positively for CCR7 and CD45RO-negative, naive CD8 cells excluded terminally differentiated effector memory CD45RA+ cells. Researchers ran the assay at a deep level. Generated by immunoSEQ multiplex PCR, the TCRdb table keeps only in-frame clones and is missing some. Of under 1 million clones listed, around 96% are singletons. This receptor was identified in a man between 25 and 39 years old in good health. Sequenced input: naive CD8+ T cells sorted from blood.

The chain's CDR3 is CASSGNTNWEQFF. DNA for the CDR3: TGTGCCAGCAGCGGAAATACCAATTGGGAGCAGTTCTTC. This chain connects TRBV9 to TRBJ2-1; D remains unclear. Germline V gives CDR1 SGDLS, CDR2 YYNGEE. The CDR3 loop spans 13 amino acids. Trimming removed 3 bases from V and 10 bases from J, with 14 bases in between.